The 2 T cell receptor beta chains given below trace back to one sample, sequenced in a study of CD8+ T cells in alopecia areata. cDNA reverse transcribed from extracted RNA served as the sequencing template. The protocol was immunoSEQ multiplex PCR, while the TCRdb copy is restricted to in-frame clones and leaves out a portion. This table holds 150,000 or so clones, 80% to 90% found once. The source material was CD8+ T cells sorted from blood, sampled at week 0. These receptors were collected from a human donor with alopecia areata.

The rearrangement links TRBV6-1 to TRBJ2-7; 8 bases fit TRBD1. The CDR3 loop spans 14 amino acids. V lost 3 bases and J lost 3; bases outside the gene matches: 4. Germline V CDR1 and CDR2: MNHNS, SASEGT. CDR3 sequence reads: CASSEGQASYEQYF. The CDR3 DNA sequence: TGTGCCAGCAGTGAGGGACAGGCGAGCTACGAGCAGTACTTC.

With respect to this clone: The junction departs from germline at one end; a sequencing error may be responsible. The sample carries other DNA sequences with the same CDR3. V gene TRBV7-6 combines with J gene TRBJ1-4; no clear D. This CDR3 comprises 15 residues. Germline lookup yields CDR1 SGHVS and CDR2 FNYEAQ. The CDR3 loop is CASSLGPRLNEKLFF. For the CDR3, the DNA is TGTGCCAGCAGCCTCGGGCCCCGTTTGAATGAAAAACTGTTTTTC.